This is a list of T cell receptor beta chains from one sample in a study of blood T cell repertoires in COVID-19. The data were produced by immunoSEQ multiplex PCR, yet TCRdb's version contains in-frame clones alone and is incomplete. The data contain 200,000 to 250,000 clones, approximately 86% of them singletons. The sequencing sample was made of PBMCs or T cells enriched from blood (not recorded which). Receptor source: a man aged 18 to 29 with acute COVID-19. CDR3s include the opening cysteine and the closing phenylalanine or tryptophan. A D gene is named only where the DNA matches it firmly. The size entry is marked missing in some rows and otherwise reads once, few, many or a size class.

CDR3aa: CASSEGQGHSPLHF; CDR3nt: TGTGCCAGCAGTGAGGGACAGGGTCATTCACCCCTCCACTTT; j_gene: TRBJ1-6; d_gene: TRBD1; abundance: .; v_gene: TRBV6-1
CDR3aa: CASTLDRADTEAFF; CDR3nt: TGTGCCAGCACCTTAGACAGGGCGGACACTGAAGCTTTCTTT; j_gene: TRBJ1-1; d_gene: TRBD1; abundance: .; v_gene: TRBV28
CDR3aa: CASSPLDWSTDTQYF; CDR3nt: TGTGCCAGCAGCCCCCTGGACTGGAGCACAGATACGCAGTATTTT; j_gene: TRBJ2-3; d_gene: .; abundance: .; v_gene: TRBV3-1/TRBV3-2
CDR3aa: CASSPQRGSYNEQFF; CDR3nt: TGTGCCAGCTCACCACAGCGCGGCTCCTACAATGAGCAGTTCTTC; j_gene: TRBJ2-1; d_gene: .; abundance: once; v_gene: TRBV18
CDR3aa: CASSERPRRGRGYNEKLFF; CDR3nt: TGTGCCAGCAGTGAAAGACCCCGAAGGGGGCGCGGTTATAATGAAAAACTGTTTTTT; j_gene: TRBJ1-4; d_gene: TRBD1; abundance: .; v_gene: TRBV2
CDR3aa: CASSLAEGTEAFF; CDR3nt: TGCGCCAGCAGCTTGGCGGAGGGAACTGAAGCTTTCTTT; j_gene: TRBJ1-1; d_gene: .; abundance: .; v_gene: TRBV5-1
CDR3aa: CASRTPTVRNYGYTF; CDR3nt: TGTGCCAGCAGGACCCCGACAGTCCGAAACTATGGCTACACCTTC; j_gene: TRBJ1-2; d_gene: .; abundance: .; v_gene: TRBV28
CDR3aa: CAISEGQGVIRGMYEQYF; CDR3nt: TGTGCCATCAGTGAGGGTCAGGGGGTTATAAGGGGAATGTACGAGCAGTACTTC; j_gene: TRBJ2-7; d_gene: TRBD1; abundance: .; v_gene: TRBV10-3
CDR3aa: CASRGRPDMRYTF; CDR3nt: TGTGCCAGCAGAGGCCGACCCGATATGCGGTACACCTTC; j_gene: TRBJ1-2; d_gene: .; abundance: .; v_gene: TRBV2
CDR3aa: CASSPEAGGRTEAFF; CDR3nt: TGTGCCAGCTCACCGGAGGCAGGGGGCCGAACTGAAGCTTTCTTT; j_gene: TRBJ1-1; d_gene: TRBD1; abundance: .; v_gene: TRBV18
CDR3aa: CASSLSQVNSPLHF; CDR3nt: TGTGCCAGCAGCTTATCCCAGGTTAATTCACCCCTCCACTTT; j_gene: TRBJ1-6; d_gene: .; abundance: .; v_gene: TRBV7-3
CDR3aa: CASSLGDRRAYNEQFF; CDR3nt: TGTGCCAGCAGCTTAGGGGACCGGAGGGCCTACAATGAGCAGTTCTTC; j_gene: TRBJ2-1; d_gene: .; abundance: .; v_gene: TRBV11-3
CDR3aa: CASSFLSSGSYEQYF; CDR3nt: TGTGCCAGCAGCTTCTTGTCTAGCGGGAGCTACGAGCAGTACTTC; j_gene: TRBJ2-7; d_gene: TRBD2; abundance: once; v_gene: TRBV5-4
CDR3aa: CASSSDSNTEAFF; CDR3nt: TGTGCCAGCAGCTCAGACTCGAACACTGAAGCTTTCTTT; j_gene: TRBJ1-1; d_gene: .; abundance: .; v_gene: TRBV7-8
CDR3aa: CASSRRGQDYEQYF; CDR3nt: TGTGCCAGCAGCCGCAGGGGTCAGGACTACGAGCAGTACTTC; j_gene: TRBJ2-7; d_gene: .; abundance: .; v_gene: TRBV13
CDR3aa: CASSLPGGMGEAFF; CDR3nt: TGTGCCAGCAGCTTGCCAGGGGGCATGGGTGAAGCTTTCTTT; j_gene: TRBJ1-1; d_gene: TRBD1; abundance: .; v_gene: TRBV5-5
CDR3aa: CASSPSRSHNEQFF; CDR3nt: TGTGCCAGCAGTCCCTCCCGGAGCCACAATGAGCAGTTCTTC; j_gene: TRBJ2-1; d_gene: .; abundance: .; v_gene: TRBV28
CDR3aa: CASSLGGLAEAFF; CDR3nt: TGTGCCAGCAGTTTAGGAGGGCTGGCTGAAGCTTTCTTT; j_gene: TRBJ1-1; d_gene: .; abundance: .; v_gene: TRBV12-3/TRBV12-4
CDR3aa: CATSTNSEAWAGELFF; CDR3nt: TGTGCCACCAGTACTAATTCCGAGGCGTGGGCCGGGGAGCTGTTTTTT; j_gene: TRBJ2-2; d_gene: .; abundance: .; v_gene: TRBV24-1
CDR3aa: CASGTTGAGGELFF; CDR3nt: TGTGCTAGTGGGACCACAGGGGCGGGCGGGGAGCTGTTTTTT; j_gene: TRBJ2-2; d_gene: TRBD1; abundance: .; v_gene: TRBV12-5
CDR3aa: CSARQGANEKLFF; CDR3nt: TGCAGCGCCCGACAGGGGGCTAATGAAAAACTGTTTTTT; j_gene: TRBJ1-4; d_gene: TRBD1; abundance: .; v_gene: TRBV29-1
CDR3aa: CASSDRGETQYF; CDR3nt: TGTGCCAGCAGTGACAGGGGAGAGACCCAGTACTTC; j_gene: TRBJ2-5; d_gene: .; abundance: .; v_gene: TRBV2
CDR3aa: CASSFQQGSQPQHF; CDR3nt: TGTGCCAGCAGTTTTCAACAGGGGAGTCAGCCCCAGCATTTT; j_gene: TRBJ1-5; d_gene: TRBD1; abundance: once; v_gene: TRBV28
CDR3aa: CASSPERSSTDTQYF; CDR3nt: TGTGCCAGCAGCCCAGAGCGGTCGAGCACAGATACGCAGTATTTT; j_gene: TRBJ2-3; d_gene: .; abundance: .; v_gene: TRBV4-2
CDR3aa: CASSPGEASGNTIYF; CDR3nt: TGCGCCAGCAGCCCGGGGGAGGCATCTGGAAACACCATATATTTT; j_gene: TRBJ1-3; d_gene: .; abundance: .; v_gene: TRBV5-1
CDR3aa: CASSLGQGAYGYTF; CDR3nt: TGTGCCAGCAGCTTAGGACAGGGGGCTTATGGCTACACCTTC; j_gene: TRBJ1-2; d_gene: TRBD1; abundance: .; v_gene: TRBV5-4
CDR3aa: CATSDLRQGNTIYF; CDR3nt: TGTGCCACCAGTGACTTAAGACAGGGGAACACCATATATTTT; j_gene: TRBJ1-3; d_gene: TRBD1; abundance: .; v_gene: TRBV24-1
CDR3aa: CAWATIRTGERDGKSTDTQYF; CDR3nt: TGTGCCTGGGCTACCATTCGGACAGGGGAACGCGACGGGAAATCCACAGATACGCAGTATTTT; j_gene: TRBJ2-3; d_gene: TRBD1; abundance: .; v_gene: TRBV30
CDR3aa: CASSARGGEYGYTF; CDR3nt: TGTGCCAGTAGTGCCCGGGGGGGCGAATATGGCTACACCTTC; j_gene: TRBJ1-2; d_gene: .; abundance: .; v_gene: TRBV19
CDR3aa: CASSLYSNQPQHF; CDR3nt: TGTGCCAGCAGTTTATACAGTAATCAGCCCCAGCATTTT; j_gene: TRBJ1-5; d_gene: .; abundance: few; v_gene: TRBV28